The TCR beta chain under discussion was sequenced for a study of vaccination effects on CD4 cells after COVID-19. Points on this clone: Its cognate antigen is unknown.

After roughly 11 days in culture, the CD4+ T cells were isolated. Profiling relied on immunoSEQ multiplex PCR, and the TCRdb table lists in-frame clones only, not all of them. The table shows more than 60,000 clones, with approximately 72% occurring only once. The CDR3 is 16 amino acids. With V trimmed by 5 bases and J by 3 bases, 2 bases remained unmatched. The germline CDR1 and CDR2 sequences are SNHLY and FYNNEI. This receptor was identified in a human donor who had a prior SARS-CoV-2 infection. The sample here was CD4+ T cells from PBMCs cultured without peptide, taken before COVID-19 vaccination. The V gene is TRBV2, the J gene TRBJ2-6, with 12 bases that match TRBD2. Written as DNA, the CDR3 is TGTGCCAGCAGTCCGGGACTAGCGGGTGGGGCCAACGTCCTGACTTTC. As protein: CASSPGLAGGANVLTF.